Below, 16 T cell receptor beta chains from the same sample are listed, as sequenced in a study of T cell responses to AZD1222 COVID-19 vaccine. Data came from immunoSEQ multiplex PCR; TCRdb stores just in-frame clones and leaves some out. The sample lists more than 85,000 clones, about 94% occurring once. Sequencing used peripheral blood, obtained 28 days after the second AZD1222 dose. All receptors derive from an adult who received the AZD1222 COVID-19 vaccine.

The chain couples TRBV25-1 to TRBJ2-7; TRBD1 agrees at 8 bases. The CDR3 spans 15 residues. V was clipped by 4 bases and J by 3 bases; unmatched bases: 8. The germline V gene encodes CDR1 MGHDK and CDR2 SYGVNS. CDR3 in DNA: TGTGCCAGCAGTGGCGGACAGGGATCAAACTACGAGCAGTACTTC. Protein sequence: CASSGGQGSNYEQYF.

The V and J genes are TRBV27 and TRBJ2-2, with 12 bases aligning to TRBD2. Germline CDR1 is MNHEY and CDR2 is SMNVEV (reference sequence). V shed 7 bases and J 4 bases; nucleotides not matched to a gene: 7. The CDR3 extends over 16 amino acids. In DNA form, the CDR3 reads TGTGCCAGCACACTAGCGGGGGGCCCTTTCACCGGGGAGCTGTTTTTT. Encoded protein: CASTLAGGPFTGELFF.

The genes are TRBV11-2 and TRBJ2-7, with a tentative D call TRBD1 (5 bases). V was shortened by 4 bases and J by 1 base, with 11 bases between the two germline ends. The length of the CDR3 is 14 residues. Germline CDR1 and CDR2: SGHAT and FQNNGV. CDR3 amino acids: CASSSGQNSYEQYF. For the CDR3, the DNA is TGTGCCAGCAGCTCAGGGCAAAATTCCTACGAGCAGTACTTC.

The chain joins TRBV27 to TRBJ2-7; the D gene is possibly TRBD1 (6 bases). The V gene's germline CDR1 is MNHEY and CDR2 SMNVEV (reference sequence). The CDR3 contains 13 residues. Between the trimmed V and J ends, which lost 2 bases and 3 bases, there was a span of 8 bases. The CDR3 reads CASSLRGSYEQYF. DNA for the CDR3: TGTGCCAGCAGTTTAAGGGGGAGCTACGAGCAGTACTTC.

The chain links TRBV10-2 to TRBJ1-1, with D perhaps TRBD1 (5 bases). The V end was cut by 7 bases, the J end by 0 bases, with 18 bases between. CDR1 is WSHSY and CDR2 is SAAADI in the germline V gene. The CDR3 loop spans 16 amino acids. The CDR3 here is CASNSSPGRMNTEAFF. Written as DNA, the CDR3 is TGCGCCAGCAACTCCTCACCGGGGCGTATGAACACTGAAGCTTTCTTT.

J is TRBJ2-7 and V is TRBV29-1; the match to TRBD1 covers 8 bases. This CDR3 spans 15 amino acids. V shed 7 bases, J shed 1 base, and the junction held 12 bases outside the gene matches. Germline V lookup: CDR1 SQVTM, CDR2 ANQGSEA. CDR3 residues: CSARGARGHSYEQYF. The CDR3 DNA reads TGCAGCGCTAGAGGGGCCAGGGGGCATTCCTACGAGCAGTACTTC.

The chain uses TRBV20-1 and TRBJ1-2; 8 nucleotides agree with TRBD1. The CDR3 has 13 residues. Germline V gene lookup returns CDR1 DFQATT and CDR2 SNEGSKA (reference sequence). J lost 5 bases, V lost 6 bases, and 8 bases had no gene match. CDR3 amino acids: CSASGQGFYGYTF. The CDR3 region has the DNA TGCAGTGCAAGTGGACAGGGCTTTTATGGCTACACCTTC.

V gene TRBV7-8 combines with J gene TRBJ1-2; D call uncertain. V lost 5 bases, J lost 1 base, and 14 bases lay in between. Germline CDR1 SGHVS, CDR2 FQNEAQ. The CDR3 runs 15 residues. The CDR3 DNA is TGTGCCAGCAGCCCAGACCCCAATCTTAACTATGGCTACACCTTC. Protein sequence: CASSPDPNLNYGYTF.

The CDR3 protein is CAIPLRGYEQYF. The DNA for the CDR3 is TGTGCCATCCCGCTCAGGGGCTACGAGCAGTACTTC. The chain recombines TRBV7-9 with TRBJ2-7; a weak D match, TRBD1 (6 bases). Between the trimmed V and J ends, which lost 10 bases and 3 bases, there was a span of 13 bases. The germline V gene has CDR1 SEHNR and CDR2 FQNEAQ (reference sequence). This CDR3 is 12 amino acids long.

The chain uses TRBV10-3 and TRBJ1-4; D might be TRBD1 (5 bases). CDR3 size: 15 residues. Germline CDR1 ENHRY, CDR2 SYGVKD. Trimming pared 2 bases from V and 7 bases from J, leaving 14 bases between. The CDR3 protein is CAISERGGDGEKLFF. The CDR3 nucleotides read TGTGCCATCAGTGAGAGAGGAGGGGACGGTGAAAAACTGTTTTTT.

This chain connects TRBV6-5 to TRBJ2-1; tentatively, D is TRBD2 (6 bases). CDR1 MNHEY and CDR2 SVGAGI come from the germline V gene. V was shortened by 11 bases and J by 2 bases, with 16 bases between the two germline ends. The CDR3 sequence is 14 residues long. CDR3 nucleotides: TGTGCCGCGCGGGACCGACGGACCTACAATGAGCAGTTCTTC. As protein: CAARDRRTYNEQFF.

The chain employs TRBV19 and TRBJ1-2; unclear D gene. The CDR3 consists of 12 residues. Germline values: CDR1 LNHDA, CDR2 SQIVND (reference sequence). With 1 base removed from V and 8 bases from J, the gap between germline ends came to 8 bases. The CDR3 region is CASSIAGSGYTF. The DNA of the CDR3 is TGTGCCAGTAGTATAGCTGGGTCGGGCTACACCTTC.

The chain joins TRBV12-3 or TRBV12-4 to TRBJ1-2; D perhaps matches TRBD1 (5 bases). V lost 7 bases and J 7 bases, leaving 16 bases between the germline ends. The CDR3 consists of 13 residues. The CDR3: CASIPFLGVGYTF. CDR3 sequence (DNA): TGTGCCAGCATCCCTTTTTTGGGGGTTGGCTACACCTTC.

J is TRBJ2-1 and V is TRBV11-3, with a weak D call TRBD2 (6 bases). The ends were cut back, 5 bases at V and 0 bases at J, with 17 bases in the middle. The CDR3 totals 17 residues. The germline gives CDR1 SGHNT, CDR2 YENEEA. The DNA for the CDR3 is TGTGCCAGCAGCGGTCTCGATAGCGGAAGCTCCTACAATGAGCAGTTCTTC. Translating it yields CASSGLDSGSSYNEQFF.

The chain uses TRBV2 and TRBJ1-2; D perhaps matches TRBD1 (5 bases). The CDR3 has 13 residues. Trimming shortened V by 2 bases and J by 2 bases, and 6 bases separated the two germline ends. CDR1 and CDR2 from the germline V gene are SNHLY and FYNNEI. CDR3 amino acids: CASSESGNYGYTF. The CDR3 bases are TGTGCCAGCAGTGAATCAGGGAACTATGGCTACACCTTC.

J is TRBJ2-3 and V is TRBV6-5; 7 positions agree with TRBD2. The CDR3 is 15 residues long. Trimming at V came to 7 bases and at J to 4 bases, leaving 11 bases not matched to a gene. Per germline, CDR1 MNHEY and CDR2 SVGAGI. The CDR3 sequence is CASTLAGAPADTQYF. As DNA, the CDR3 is TGTGCCAGCACTTTGGCGGGAGCTCCTGCAGATACGCAGTATTTT.